The T cell receptor beta chain under discussion was sequenced for a study of T cell responses to AZD1222 COVID-19 vaccine. Study-level results: When two AZD1222 doses had been given, Spike-specific TCR breadth and depth rose.

Concerning this clone: Its antigen is unknown.

The protocol was immunoSEQ multiplex PCR, while the TCRdb copy is restricted to in-frame clones and leaves out a portion. The sample records 130,000 or so clones, 92% being singletons. Germline V gene data show CDR1 as SGDLS and CDR2 as YYNGEE. The CDR3 runs to 15 residues. Between the trimmed V and J ends, which lost 2 bases and 2 bases, there was a span of 13 bases. The sequencing used peripheral blood, collected on day 0 of AZD1222 vaccination. The J gene is TRBJ1-2, the V gene TRBV9, with D perhaps TRBD1 (5 bases). The receptor was derived from an adult in good health. CDR3 amino acids: CASSVSRQPNYGYTF. CDR3 nucleotides: TGTGCCAGCAGCGTCAGCCGACAGCCGAACTATGGCTACACCTTC.